These 24 T cell receptor beta chains came from one sample sequenced in a study of blood T cell repertoires in COVID-19. Sequenced by immunoSEQ multiplex PCR; TCRdb stores in-frame clones only, minus some. The table shows about 300,000 clones, with 80% to 90% occurring only once. Material for sequencing was peripheral blood. Every receptor here comes from a woman aged 50 to 60 with COVID-19, enrolled during active disease.

The CDR3 sequence is CASRRPGLATGELFF. The CDR3 DNA is TGTGCCAGCAGGCGCCCGGGACTAGCGACCGGGGAGCTGTTTTTT. The chain recombines TRBV11-2 with TRBJ2-2; 10 bases map to TRBD2. The CDR3 runs to 15 residues. V lost 6 bases and J lost 5; bases outside the gene matches: 6. Germline V gene lookup returns CDR1 SGHAT and CDR2 FQNNGV.

The chain links TRBV29-1 to TRBJ2-2, with D tentatively TRBD2 (6 bases). Trimming pared 7 bases from V and 0 bases from J, leaving 15 bases between. The V gene's germline CDR1 is SQVTM and CDR2 ANQGSEA. The CDR3 consists of 15 residues. The CDR3 sequence is CSASGGKTNTGELFF. The CDR3 DNA follows: TGCAGCGCCTCCGGGGGTAAGACGAACACCGGGGAGCTGTTTTTT.

CDR3 region: CASSKGGPGWGYTF. The CDR3 nucleotides are TGTGCCAGCAGCAAAGGGGGGCCAGGGTGGGGATACACCTTC. The J gene is TRBJ1-2, the V gene TRBV21-1; the D call in the table, TRBD1, was not verified against the DNA. TRBV21-1 is shown as a pseudogene. CDR3 length equals 14 residues.

This rearrangement joins TRBV5-6 to TRBJ1-2; 7 positions match TRBD1. CDR1 is SGHDT, CDR2 YYEEEE, per germline. The CDR3 extends over 19 amino acids. V was pared by 1 base and J by 2 bases, with 17 bases of the junction left unmatched. CDR3 amino acids: CASSLLRDSSIRDNYGYTF. The CDR3 nucleotides read TGTGCCAGCAGCTTGTTACGGGACAGTTCAATAAGGGACAACTATGGCTACACCTTC.

The J gene is TRBJ2-1, the V gene TRBV5-6; D is possibly TRBD2 (6 bases). The V end was cut by 5 bases, the J end by 5 bases, with 17 bases between. The CDR3 consists of 15 residues. Per germline, CDR1 SGHDT and CDR2 YYEEEE. CDR3 sequence reads: CASSSLARSNNEQFF. The DNA for the CDR3 is TGTGCCAGCAGTTCGCTAGCGAGAAGCAACAATGAGCAGTTCTTC.

This clone was counted once. DNA of the CDR3: TGCGCCAGCAGCTTGGGGGCGGGAGAGACCCAGTACTTC. Its protein is CASSLGAGETQYF. The gene calls are TRBV5-1 and TRBJ2-5; a weak D match, TRBD2 (5 bases). This CDR3 contains 13 residues. Germline CDR1 is SGHRS and CDR2 is YFSETQ. Trimming cost V 0 bases and J 4 bases, with 7 bases left between them.

The chain joins TRBV6-1 to TRBJ2-3; D is unclear. CDR1 is MNHNS, CDR2 SASEGT, per germline. The CDR3 covers 16 residues. V dropped 1 base and J dropped 1 base, with 12 bases sitting between them. CDR3 DNA: TGTGCCAGCAGTGAAGTTTCGGAAACAGGCACAGATACGCAGTATTTT. Its translation is CASSEVSETGTDTQYF.

V and J are TRBV7-9 and TRBJ1-5, with D possibly being TRBD1 (6 bases). In germline, CDR1 is SEHNR, CDR2 FQNEAQ (reference sequence). The CDR3 sequence is 15 residues long. The V and J ends lost 1 base and 6 bases respectively, with 13 bases between them. In DNA form, the CDR3 reads TGTGCCAGCAGCTTAGGCGGGCAGGGGTCTCAGCCCCAGCATTTT. This sequence encodes CASSLGGQGSQPQHF. Filled out from reference TRBV7-9 and TRBJ1-5, the complete variable domain reads DTGVSQNPRHKITKRGQNVTFRCDPISEHNRLYWYRQTLGQGPEFLTYFQNEAQLEKSRLLSDRFSAERPKGSFSTLEIQRTEQGDSAMYLCASSLGGQGSQPQHFGDGTRLSIL.

This clone was counted between two and nine times. The V call is TRBV6-1, the J call TRBJ2-1; 9 bases are shared with TRBD2. The germline gives CDR1 MNHNS, CDR2 SASEGT. This CDR3 contains 14 residues. The V gene end was trimmed by 6 bases and the J gene end by 8 bases; junction bases not matched to a gene: 8. This CDR3 reads CASSNSGSIHEQFF. CDR3 coding DNA: TGTGCCAGCAGCAATAGCGGGAGTATCCATGAGCAGTTCTTC.

V and J are TRBV5-6 and TRBJ1-2; 7 nucleotides agree with TRBD1. The germline gives CDR1 SGHDT, CDR2 YYEEEE. The CDR3 runs 15 residues. Unmatched junction bases numbered 7, after V lost 3 bases and J lost 2 bases. CDR3 nucleotides: TGTGCCAGCAGCTACATGACAGGGTCCAACTATGGCTACACCTTC. Its protein is CASSYMTGSNYGYTF.

This clone was detected only a few times. In DNA form, the CDR3 reads TGCGCCAGCAGTGAGACTAGCGGGAGCTACAATGAGCAGTTCTTC. As protein: CASSETSGSYNEQFF. The chain links TRBV10-1 to TRBJ2-1; 11 bases line up with TRBD2. Germline CDR1 is WNHNN and CDR2 is SYGVQD (reference sequence). V lost 2 bases and J lost 3; bases outside the gene matches: 0. The CDR3 runs 15 residues.

The rearrangement links TRBV3-1 (or the pseudogene TRBV3-2) to TRBJ2-7, with D unresolved. The V end lost 1 base, the J end lost 0 bases, and 4 bases lay between the germline ends. CDR3 length: 13 amino acids. The germline CDR1 and CDR2 sequences are LGHDT and YNNKEL (reference sequence). The CDR3 here is CASSQASSYEQYF. DNA for the CDR3: TGTGCCAGCAGCCAAGCTAGCTCCTACGAGCAGTACTTC.

The chain combines TRBV9 with TRBJ2-1; TRBD2 matches 13 bases. The CDR3 extends over 14 amino acids. The germline CDR1 and CDR2 sequences are SGDLS and YYNGEE. J was trimmed by 9 bases and V by 4 bases; bases with no gene match: 4. CDR3 nucleotides: TGTGCCAGCAGCTTTAGACTAGCGGGAGGTGAGCAGTTCTTC. The encoded protein is CASSFRLAGGEQFF.

In DNA form, the CDR3 reads TGTGCCAGTCAGGGATCTTCTGGAAACACCATATATTTT. It codes for CASQGSSGNTIYF. The V gene is TRBV11-3, the J gene TRBJ1-3, with a tentative D call TRBD1 (5 bases). The V gene's germline CDR1 is SGHNT and CDR2 YENEEA. Trimming took 9 bases from V and 1 from J, leaving 10 bases between them. This CDR3 comprises 13 residues. Filled out from reference TRBV11-3 and TRBJ1-3, the complete variable domain reads EAGVVQSPRYKIIEKKQPVAFWCNPISGHNTLYWYLQNLGQGPELLIRYENEEAVDDSQLPKDRFSAERLKGVDSTLKIQPAELGDSAVYLCASQGSSGNTIYFGEGSWLTVV.

This chain links TRBV19 with TRBJ1-4; a weak D match, TRBD1 (5 bases). V lost 6 bases and J lost 4, with 18 bases in between. The germline CDR1 and CDR2 sequences are LNHDA and SQIVND (reference sequence). The CDR3 contains 16 residues. CDR3: CASRTNPGKHNEKLFF. DNA for the CDR3: TGTGCCAGTAGAACTAACCCAGGGAAACATAATGAAAAACTGTTTTTT.

V and J are TRBV9 and TRBJ1-2; TRBD1 agrees at 9 bases. The trim removed 3 bases at V and 7 bases at J, leaving 7 bases unmatched. The CDR3 spans 14 residues. Per the germline V gene, CDR1 is SGDLS and CDR2 is YYNGEE. In nucleotides, the CDR3 is TGTGCCAGCAGCGCGGGACAGGGACGGGGTGGCTACACCTTC. It encodes CASSAGQGRGGYTF.

J is TRBJ1-5 and V is TRBV6-5; 10 positions match TRBD1. This CDR3 has 16 residues. The germline V gene has CDR1 MNHEY and CDR2 SVGAGI. V lost 2 bases, J lost 6 bases, and 7 bases stayed unmatched. CDR3 DNA sequence: TGTGCCAGCAGTTACGGGGACAGGGGAAGTGGTCAGCCCCAGCATTTT. Amino acid sequence: CASSYGDRGSGQPQHF.

CDR3 DNA: TGCGCCAGCTACAGGGGGGGAGGGAGCACAGATACGCAGTATTTT. The encoded protein is CASYRGGGSTDTQYF. The rearrangement links TRBV5-1 to TRBJ2-3; maybe TRBD1 (8 bases). This CDR3 has 15 residues. The germline V and J ends were trimmed by 7 bases and 0 bases, with 15 bases remaining between them. CDR1 is SGHRS, CDR2 YFSETQ, per germline.

The chain couples TRBV27 to TRBJ2-7; 7 positions match TRBD1. CDR1 is MNHEY, CDR2 SMNVEV, per germline (reference sequence). J was trimmed by 2 bases and V by 5 bases; bases with no gene match: 3. This CDR3 has 13 residues. The CDR3 DNA is TGTGCCAGCAGTCACGGACAGGCCTACGAGCAGTACTTC. Its translation is CASSHGQAYEQYF.

The chain has TRBV2 and TRBJ2-7, with TRBD2 matching over 13 bases. Germline CDR1 is SNHLY and CDR2 is FYNNEI. The CDR3 spans 13 residues. V shed 9 bases, J shed 5 bases, and the junction held 4 bases outside the gene matches. The CDR3: CARRTSGRNEQYF. CDR3 sequence (DNA): TGTGCCAGAAGGACTAGCGGGAGAAACGAGCAGTACTTC.

This rearrangement joins TRBV15 to TRBJ2-2; TRBD2 might be the D (6 bases). V gave up 6 bases and J gave up 7 bases, with 6 bases separating them. Germline V gene lookup returns CDR1 LNHNV and CDR2 YYDKDF (reference sequence). The CDR3 sequence is 11 residues long. CDR3 in DNA: TGTGCCACCAGGGGGGGCGGGGAGCTGTTTTTT. This sequence encodes CATRGGGELFF.

The chain uses TRBV11-2 and TRBJ2-7; TRBD2 might be the D (6 bases). V was cut by 5 bases and J by 2 bases, with 13 bases left in between. The CDR3 contains 14 residues. CDR1 is SGHAT, CDR2 FQNNGV, per germline. The CDR3 loop is CASSPERRAYEQYF. In DNA, the CDR3 is TGTGCCAGCAGCCCGGAGCGGAGGGCCTACGAGCAGTACTTC. Combining the CDR3 with reference TRBV11-2 and TRBJ2-7 gives the whole variable domain EAGVAQSPRYKIIEKRQSVAFWCNPISGHATLYWYQQILGQGPKLLIQFQNNGVVDDSQLPKDRFSAERLKGVDSTLKIQPAKLEDSAVYLCASSPERRAYEQYFGPGTRLTVT.

The J gene is TRBJ1-1, the V gene TRBV7-3; the D is unclear. In germline, CDR1 is SGHTA, CDR2 FQGTGA. The CDR3 spans 15 residues. V shed 6 bases and J shed 0 bases, with 14 bases lying between them. CDR3 sequence reads: CASRTGNNVNTEAFF. The CDR3 DNA follows: TGTGCCAGCAGGACCGGGAACAATGTGAACACTGAAGCTTTCTTT.

The chain combines TRBV4-3 with TRBJ1-1; 7 nucleotides align to TRBD1. CDR3 length: 14 residues. The trim removed 0 bases at V and 5 bases at J, leaving 3 bases unmatched. Germline loops: CDR1 LGHNA, CDR2 YSLEER. CDR3 residues: CASSQETGRTEAFF. CDR3 sequence (DNA): TGCGCCAGCAGCCAAGAGACAGGGCGGACTGAAGCTTTCTTT.